What follows describes a single TCR beta chain. These data originate in a study of CD8+CD57+ T cells in acquired aplastic anemia. Template material for TCR beta VDJ and CDR3 profiling consisted of genomic DNA. TCRdb independently ran MiXCR on the reads; one entry per CDR3 protein. The sample yields 250,000 to 300,000 distinct CDR3 sequences, approximately 55% seen once. V was pared by 0 bases and J by 7 bases, with 21 bases between. Germline V gene sequence: CDR1 SGHTA, CDR2 FQGTGA. CDR3 length equals 17 residues. The TCR was taken from a human donor with severe aplastic anemia or a healthy control (not recorded which). The chain has TRBV7-3 and TRBJ1-1, with a possible D match to TRBD1 (5 bases). Sample: sorted CD4+, CD8+, or CD8+CD57+ T cells (not recorded which) from PBMCs. CDR3 loop: CASSLTARGYRGNEAFF. CDR3 bases: TGTGCCAGCAGCTTAACGGCGCGGGGATATAGGGGCAATGAAGCTTTCTTT. Drawing the rest from reference TRBV7-3 and TRBJ1-1, the complete variable domain is GAGVSQTPSNKVTEKGKYVELRCDPISGHTALYWYRQSLGQGPEFLIYFQGTGAADDSGLPNDRFFAVRPEGSVSTLKIQRTERGDSAVYLCASSLTARGYRGNEAFFGQGTRLTVV.